Following are 21 T cell receptor beta chains from one sample sequenced in a study of shared clonotypes between healthy human individuals. The data were produced by immunoSEQ multiplex PCR, yet TCRdb's version contains in-frame clones alone and is incomplete. There are about 490,000 clones in the sample; 76% occur only once, and 10% to 15% lies in the top ten. Sequencing was carried out using PBMCs. These receptors were obtained from a woman aged 40 to 55 in good health. Some clones in this sample may be carry-over from other donors' samples.

This clone was observed at least ten times. The gene calls are TRBV6-1 and TRBJ1-4; 7 bases are a match to TRBD1. The CDR3 has 14 residues. Germline CDR1 is MNHNS and CDR2 is SASEGT. The V segment lost 6 bases and the J segment 7 bases; nucleotides outside the gene matches: 8. This CDR3 is CASRGQREVEKLFF. CDR3 nucleotides: TGTGCCAGCAGGGGACAGCGGGAAGTTGAAAAACTGTTTTTT.

The chain recombines TRBV28 with TRBJ1-4; 7 bases fit TRBD1. CDR1 and CDR2 from the germline V gene are MDHEN and SYDVKM. With 7 bases clipped from V and 8 bases from J, the junction kept 13 bases outside the gene matches. CDR3 size: 15 residues. The CDR3 sequence: CASTPLGGADEKLFF. The DNA of the CDR3 is TGTGCCAGCACCCCTTTAGGGGGCGCGGACGAAAAACTGTTTTTT.

Note on this clone: This likely traces to a read error, being one base from a far larger clone. Within the sample, other DNA sequences also encode this same CDR3. The rearrangement uses TRBV7-8 and TRBJ2-1; TRBD2 matches 8 bases. This CDR3 is 15 amino acids long. CDR1 SGHVS and CDR2 FQNEAQ come from the germline V gene. Here the CDR3 reads CASTGGPGAYNEQFF. CDR3 coding DNA: TGTGCCAGCACGGGAGGGCCTGGCGCCTACAATGAGCAATTCTTC. The full variable domain, rest sourced from reference TRBV7-8 and TRBJ2-1, is GAGVSQSPRYKVAKRGQDVALRCDPISGHVSLFWYQQALGQGPEFLTYFQNEAQLDKSGLPSDRFFAERPEGSVSTLKIQRTQQEDSAVYLCASTGGPGAYNEQFFGPGTRLTVL.

There are a few counts of this clone. V and J are TRBV30 and TRBJ1-1, with D possibly being TRBD1 (5 bases). Trimming pared 5 bases from V and 5 bases from J, leaving 12 bases between. This CDR3 region has 12 residues. Germline CDR1 is GTSNPN and CDR2 is SVGIG (reference sequence). The chain's CDR3 is CAWDIGGTEAFF. For the CDR3, the DNA is TGTGCCTGGGATATTGGGGGGACTGAAGCTTTCTTT.

This chain links TRBV6-5 with TRBJ1-2, with a weak D call TRBD1 (5 bases). The CDR3 spans 14 residues. Germline V gene sequence: CDR1 MNHEY, CDR2 SVGAGI. The germline V and J ends were trimmed by 0 bases and 8 bases, with 13 bases remaining between them. DNA for the CDR3: TGTGCCAGCAGTTACTCCGGGACGCCTACAGGCTACACCTTC. Its protein is CASSYSGTPTGYTF.

The chain is built from TRBV6-6 and TRBJ2-1, with D perhaps matching TRBD2 (5 bases). Trimming stripped 7 bases from V and 7 bases from J, with 14 bases between. CDR1 and CDR2 from the germline V gene are MNHNY and SVGAGI (reference sequence). There are 13 residues in the CDR3. CDR3 DNA sequence: TGTGCCAGCAAGGAGGAAGACATGAATGAGCAGTTCTTC. Translation: CASKEEDMNEQFF.

The rearrangement links TRBV11-2 to TRBJ1-4; D gene uncertain. Germline CDR1 and CDR2: SGHAT and FQNNGV. The length of the CDR3 is 15 residues. V lost 1 base and J 8 bases, leaving 14 bases between the germline ends. The CDR3 nucleotides read TGTGCCAGCAGCTTAGGTCCCTTGGGTGTGGAAAAACTGTTTTTT. Translated, it gives CASSLGPLGVEKLFF.

The chain combines TRBV6-4 with TRBJ1-1; D gene unclear. Germline V lookup: CDR1 MRHNA, CDR2 SNTAGT. V lost 10 bases to trimming and J lost 1 base, with 10 bases between them. There are 12 residues in the CDR3. The CDR3 loop is CANRLPNTEAFF. In nucleotides, the CDR3 is TGTGCCAATAGACTCCCGAACACTGAAGCTTTCTTT.

The chain recombines TRBV19 with TRBJ1-4; D not resolved. This CDR3 spans 14 amino acids. The V gene lost 8 bases and the J gene lost 3 bases, with 13 bases spanning the gap. CDR1 and CDR2 from the germline V gene are LNHDA and SQIVND (reference sequence). The CDR3 DNA follows: TGTGCCAGTGCTAGACAAGGCTCTAATGAAAAACTGTTTTTT. Its protein is CASARQGSNEKLFF.

Ten or more counts support this clone. This chain uses TRBV7-2 with TRBJ1-1; possibly TRBD1 for D (6 bases). The germline gives CDR1 SGHTA, CDR2 FQGNSA. V lost 3 bases and J 4 bases, leaving 12 bases between the germline ends. The CDR3 runs to 14 residues. The CDR3 sequence: CASSFAPQGTEAFF. The CDR3 DNA is TGTGCCAGCAGCTTTGCCCCACAGGGCACTGAAGCTTTCTTT. The variable domain in full, completed from reference TRBV7-2 and TRBJ1-1, reads GAGVSQSPSNKVTEKGKDVELRCDPISGHTALYWYRQSLGQGLEFLIYFQGNSAPDKSGLPSDRFSAERTGGSVSTLTIQRTQQEDSAVYLCASSFAPQGTEAFFGQGTRLTVV.

The V gene is TRBV5-1, the J gene TRBJ1-1; D ambiguous. The germline CDR1 and CDR2 sequences are SGHRS and YFSETQ. This CDR3 has 16 amino acids. V lost 3 bases to trimming and J lost 1 base, with 16 bases between them. The CDR3 DNA follows: TGCGCCAGCAGCTCCAACGTCAGGTCCAAGAACACTGAAGCTTTCTTT. This translates into CASSSNVRSKNTEAFF.

The chain couples TRBV5-4 to TRBJ2-3; TRBD1 matches 8 bases. Germline trimming cut 2 bases from V and 2 bases from J; bases unmatched to any gene: 7. From germline, CDR1 is SGHNT and CDR2 YYREEE (reference sequence). This CDR3 region has 16 residues. Here the CDR3 reads CASSFGGTGDTDTQYF. CDR3 bases: TGTGCCAGCAGCTTCGGAGGGACAGGCGACACAGATACGCAGTATTTT.

This clone has only one observation. The chain links TRBV10-3 to TRBJ2-7; D is uncertain. The length of the CDR3 is 13 residues. Trimming left V 1 base short and J 5 bases short, with 9 bases between. CDR1 is ENHRY and CDR2 is SYGVKD in the germline V gene. In DNA, the CDR3 is TGTGCCATCAGTGAGTTCTCCAGCAACGAGCAGTACTTC. It is translated as CAISEFSSNEQYF.

This clone showed up just once. It may be a read error: a sequence one base away is much more abundant. The CDR3 ends on some other residue instead of the conserved phenylalanine or tryptophan, so this is likely a read error. This sequence joins TRBV7-6 and TRBJ2-7, with TRBD1 matching over 8 bases. CDR3 size: 16 residues. Unmatched junction bases numbered 12, after V lost 5 bases and J lost 3 bases. Germline-derived CDR1 and CDR2 are SGHVS and FNYEAQ. The DNA for the CDR3 is TGTGCCAGCAGCCCAGGACAGGGAGGAGGGGTCTACGAGCAGTACCTC. Translating it yields CASSPGQGGGVYEQYL.

CDR3 amino acids: CASSPRTSGRAWNEQFF. The CDR3, as DNA: TGTGCCAGCAGCCCCCGGACTAGCGGGAGGGCTTGGAATGAGCAGTTCTTC. The V gene is TRBV7-9, the J gene TRBJ2-1; 15 nucleotides match TRBD2. V was pared by 5 bases and J by 7 bases, with 9 bases of the junction left unmatched. The CDR3 is 17 residues long. Germline V gene sequence: CDR1 SEHNR, CDR2 FQNEAQ (reference sequence).

A note on this clone: Other nucleotide sequences in the sample specify the same CDR3. This chain joins TRBV4-1 and TRBJ1-1, with D uncertain. This CDR3 has 13 residues. Deletions cut 1 base from V and 0 bases from J, with 3 bases between. Germline-derived CDR1 and CDR2 are MGHRA and YSYEKL. The CDR3 loop is CASSQGVNTEAFF. CDR3 nucleotide sequence: TGCGCCAGCAGCCAAGGAGTGAACACTGAAGCTTTCTTT.

V and J are TRBV5-1 and TRBJ1-2; D is perhaps TRBD1 (5 bases). V lost 4 bases to trimming and J lost 8 bases, with 18 bases between them. Per germline, CDR1 SGHRS and CDR2 YFSETQ. The CDR3 runs to 14 residues. Here the CDR3 reads CASSLDTDTIGYTF. The DNA for the CDR3 is TGCGCCAGCAGCCTGGACACTGACACTATCGGCTACACCTTC.

This clone was detected only once. The gene calls are TRBV12-1 and TRBJ1-5; the table gives TRBD1 as D, unverified against the DNA. TRBV12-1 has pseudogene status. The CDR3 loop spans 14 amino acids. The CDR3 loop reads CASSLKQGYQPQHF. The CDR3 nucleotides read TGTGCCAGCAGCTTGAAACAGGGATATCAGCCCCAGCATTTT.

Worth noting for this clone: In the same sample, other DNA sequences code for this CDR3. This chain uses TRBV7-3 with TRBJ2-1, with 9 bases lining up with TRBD2. Looked up from germline, CDR1 is SGHTA and CDR2 is FQGTGA. With 5 bases clipped from V and 0 bases from J, the junction kept 2 bases outside the gene matches. There are 15 residues in the CDR3. In DNA form, the CDR3 reads TGTGCCAGCAGCCCGACTAGCGGCTCCTACAATGAGCAGTTCTTC. Protein sequence: CASSPTSGSYNEQFF.

Concerning this clone: The same CDR3 is also encoded by other DNA sequences in this sample. For the CDR3, the DNA is TGTGCCTGGAGTGTACTAGGGTACGAGCAGTACTTC. Its protein is CAWSVLGYEQYF. The rearrangement links TRBV30 to TRBJ2-7; the D gene is possibly TRBD2 (5 bases). Trimming cost V 0 bases and J 4 bases, with 7 bases left between them. The CDR3 runs 12 residues. Germline CDR1 GTSNPN, CDR2 SVGIG (reference sequence).

This clone was observed a single time. The chain employs TRBV7-2 and TRBJ2-1, with D perhaps TRBD2 (5 bases). Germline V CDR1 and CDR2: SGHTA, FQGNSA. The ends were cut back, 4 bases at V and 4 bases at J, with 8 bases in the middle. The CDR3 runs to 13 residues. CDR3 region: CASSSPGYNEQFF. The CDR3 region has the DNA TGTGCCAGCAGCTCGCCGGGGTACAATGAGCAGTTCTTC.